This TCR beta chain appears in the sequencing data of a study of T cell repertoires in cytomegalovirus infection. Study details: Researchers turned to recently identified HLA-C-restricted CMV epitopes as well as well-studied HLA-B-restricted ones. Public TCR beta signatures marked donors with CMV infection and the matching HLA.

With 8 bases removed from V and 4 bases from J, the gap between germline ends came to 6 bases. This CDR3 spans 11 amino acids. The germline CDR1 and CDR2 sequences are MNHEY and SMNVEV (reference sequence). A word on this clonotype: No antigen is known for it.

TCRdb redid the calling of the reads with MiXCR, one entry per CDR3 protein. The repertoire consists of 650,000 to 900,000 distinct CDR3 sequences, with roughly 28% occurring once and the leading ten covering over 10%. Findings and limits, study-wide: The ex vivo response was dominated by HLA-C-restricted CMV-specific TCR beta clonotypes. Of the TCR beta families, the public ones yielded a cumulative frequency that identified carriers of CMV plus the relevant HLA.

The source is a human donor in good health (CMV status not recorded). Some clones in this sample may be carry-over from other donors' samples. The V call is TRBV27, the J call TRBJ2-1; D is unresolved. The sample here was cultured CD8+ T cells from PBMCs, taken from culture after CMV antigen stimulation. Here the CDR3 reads CASASYNEQFF. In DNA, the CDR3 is TGTGCCAGCGCAAGTTACAATGAGCAGTTCTTC.